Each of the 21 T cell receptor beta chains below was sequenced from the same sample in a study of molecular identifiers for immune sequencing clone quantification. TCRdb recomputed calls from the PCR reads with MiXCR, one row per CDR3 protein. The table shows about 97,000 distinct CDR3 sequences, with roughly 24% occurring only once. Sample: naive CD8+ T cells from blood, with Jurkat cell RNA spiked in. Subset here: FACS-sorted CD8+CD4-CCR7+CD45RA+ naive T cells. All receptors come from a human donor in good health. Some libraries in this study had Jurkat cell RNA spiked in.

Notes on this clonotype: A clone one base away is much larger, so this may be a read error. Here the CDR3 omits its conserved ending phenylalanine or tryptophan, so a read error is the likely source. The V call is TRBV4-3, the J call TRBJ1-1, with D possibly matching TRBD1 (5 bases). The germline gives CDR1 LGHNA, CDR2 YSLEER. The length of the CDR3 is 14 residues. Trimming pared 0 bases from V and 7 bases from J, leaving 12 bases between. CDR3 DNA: TGCGCCAGCAGCCAAGATCGAGGGGTAGGTGAAGCTTTCTCT. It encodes CASSQDRGVGEAFS.

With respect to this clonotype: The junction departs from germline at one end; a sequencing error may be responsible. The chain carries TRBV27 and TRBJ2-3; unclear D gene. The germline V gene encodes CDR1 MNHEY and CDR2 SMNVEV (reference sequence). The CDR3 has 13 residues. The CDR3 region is CPSSLFVTDTQYF. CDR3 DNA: TGTCCCAGCAGTTTATTCGTCACAGATACGCAGTATTTT.

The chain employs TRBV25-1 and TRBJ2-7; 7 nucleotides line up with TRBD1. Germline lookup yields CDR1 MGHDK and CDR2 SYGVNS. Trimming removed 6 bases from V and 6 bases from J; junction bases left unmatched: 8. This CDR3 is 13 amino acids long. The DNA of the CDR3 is TGTGCCAGCAGAGACACAGGGGCCTGCGAGCAGTACTTC. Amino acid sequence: CASRDTGACEQYF.

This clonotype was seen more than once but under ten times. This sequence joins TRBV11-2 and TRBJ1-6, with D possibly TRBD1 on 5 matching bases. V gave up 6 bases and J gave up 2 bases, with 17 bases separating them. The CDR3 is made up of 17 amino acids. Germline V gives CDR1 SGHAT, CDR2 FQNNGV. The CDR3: CASSKIPGDAYNSPLHF. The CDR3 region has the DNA TGTGCCAGCAGTAAAATTCCCGGGGACGCCTATAATTCACCCCTCCACTTT.

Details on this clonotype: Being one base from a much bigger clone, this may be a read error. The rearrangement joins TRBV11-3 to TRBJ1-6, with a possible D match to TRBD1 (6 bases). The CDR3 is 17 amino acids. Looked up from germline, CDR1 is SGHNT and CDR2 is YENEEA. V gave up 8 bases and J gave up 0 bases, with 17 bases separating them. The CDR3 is CASRTRSGASYNSPLHF. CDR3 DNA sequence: TGTGCCAGCCGCACCAGATCAGGGGCCTCCTATAATTCACCCCTCCACTTT.

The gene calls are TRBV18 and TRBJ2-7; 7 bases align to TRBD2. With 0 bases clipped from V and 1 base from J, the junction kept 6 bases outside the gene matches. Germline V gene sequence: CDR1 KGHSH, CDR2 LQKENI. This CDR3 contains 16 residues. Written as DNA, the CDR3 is TGTGCCAGCTCACCACCGGGGAGGGCCCGATCCTACGAGCAGTACTTC. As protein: CASSPPGRARSYEQYF.

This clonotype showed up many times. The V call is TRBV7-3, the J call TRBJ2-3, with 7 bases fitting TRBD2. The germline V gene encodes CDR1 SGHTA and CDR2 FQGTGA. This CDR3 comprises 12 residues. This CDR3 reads CAGGSTTDTQYF. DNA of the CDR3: TGTGCGGGCGGGAGTACCACAGATACGCAGTATTTT.

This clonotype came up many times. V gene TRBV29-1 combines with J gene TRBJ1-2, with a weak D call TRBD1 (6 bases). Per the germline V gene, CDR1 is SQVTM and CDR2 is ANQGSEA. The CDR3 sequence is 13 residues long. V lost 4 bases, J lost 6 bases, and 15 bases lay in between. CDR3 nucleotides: TGCAGCGTTGGAAGACAGGATTTTCATGGCTACACCTTC. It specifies CSVGRQDFHGYTF. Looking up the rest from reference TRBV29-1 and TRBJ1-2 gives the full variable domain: SAVISQKPSRDICQRGTSLTIQCQVDSQVTMMFWYRQQPGQSLTLIATANQGSEATYESGFVIDKFPISRPNLTFSTLTVSNMSPEDSSIYLCSVGRQDFHGYTFGSGTRLTVV.

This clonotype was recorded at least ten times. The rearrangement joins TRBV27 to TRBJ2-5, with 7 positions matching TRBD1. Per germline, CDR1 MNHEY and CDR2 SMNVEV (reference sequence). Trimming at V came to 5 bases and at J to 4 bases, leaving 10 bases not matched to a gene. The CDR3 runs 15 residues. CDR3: CASSPVDRVGETQYF. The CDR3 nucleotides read TGTGCCAGCAGTCCCGTAGACAGGGTCGGAGAGACCCAGTACTTC.

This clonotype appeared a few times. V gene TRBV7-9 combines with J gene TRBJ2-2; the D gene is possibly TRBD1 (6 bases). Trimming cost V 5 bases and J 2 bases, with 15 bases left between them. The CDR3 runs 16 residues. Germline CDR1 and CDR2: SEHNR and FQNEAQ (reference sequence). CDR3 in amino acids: CASSPSGRGNTGELFF. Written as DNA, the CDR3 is TGTGCCAGCAGCCCCTCCGGCAGGGGTAACACCGGGGAGCTGTTTTTT.

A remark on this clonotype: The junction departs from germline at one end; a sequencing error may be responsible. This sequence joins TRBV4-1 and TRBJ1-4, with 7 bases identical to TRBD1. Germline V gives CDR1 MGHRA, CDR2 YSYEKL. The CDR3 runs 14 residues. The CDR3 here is CAGSPAGTAEKLIF. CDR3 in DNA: TGCGCCGGCAGCCCGGCCGGGACAGCCGAAAAACTGATTTTT.

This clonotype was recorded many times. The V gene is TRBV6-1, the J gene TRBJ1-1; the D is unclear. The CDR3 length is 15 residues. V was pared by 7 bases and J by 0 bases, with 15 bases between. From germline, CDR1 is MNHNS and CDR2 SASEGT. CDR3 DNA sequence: TGTGCCAGCACCCTACCCCCGACGGTGAACACTGAAGCTTTCTTT. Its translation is CASTLPPTVNTEAFF.

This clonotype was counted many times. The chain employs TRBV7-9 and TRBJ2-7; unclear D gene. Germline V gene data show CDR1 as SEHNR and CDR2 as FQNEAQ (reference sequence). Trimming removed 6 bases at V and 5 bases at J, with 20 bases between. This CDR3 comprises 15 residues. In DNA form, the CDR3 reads TGTGCCAGCAGGCCGTTACACGGTCCGCTCCACGAGCAGTACTTC. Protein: CASRPLHGPLHEQYF. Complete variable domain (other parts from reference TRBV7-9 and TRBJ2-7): DTGVSQNPRHKITKRGQNVTFRCDPISEHNRLYWYRQTLGQGPEFLTYFQNEAQLEKSRLLSDRFSAERPKGSFSTLEIQRTEQGDSAMYLCASRPLHGPLHEQYFGPGTRLTVT.

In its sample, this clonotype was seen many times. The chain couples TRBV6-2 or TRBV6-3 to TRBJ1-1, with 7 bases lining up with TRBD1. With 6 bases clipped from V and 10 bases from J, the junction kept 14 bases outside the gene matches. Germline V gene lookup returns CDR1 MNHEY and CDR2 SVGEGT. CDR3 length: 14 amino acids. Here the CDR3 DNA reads TGTGCCAGCAGGTCGGGACAGCCCGCGGATGGAGCTTTCTTT. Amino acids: CASRSGQPADGAFF.

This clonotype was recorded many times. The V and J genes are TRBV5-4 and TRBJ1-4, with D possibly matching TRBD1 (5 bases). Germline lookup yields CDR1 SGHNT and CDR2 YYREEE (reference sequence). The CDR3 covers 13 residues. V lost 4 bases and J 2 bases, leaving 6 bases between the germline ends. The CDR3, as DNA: TGTGCCAGCAGCCCAGGGACTAATGAAAAACTGTTTTTT. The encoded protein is CASSPGTNEKLFF.

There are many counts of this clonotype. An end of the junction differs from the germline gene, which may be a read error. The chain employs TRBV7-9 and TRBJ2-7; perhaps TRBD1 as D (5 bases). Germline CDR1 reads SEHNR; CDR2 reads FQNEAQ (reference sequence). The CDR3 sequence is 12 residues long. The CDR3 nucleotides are TGTGCCAGCAGCTTAGAGGGGCAGTTGGTGAACTTC. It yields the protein CASSLEGQLVNF.

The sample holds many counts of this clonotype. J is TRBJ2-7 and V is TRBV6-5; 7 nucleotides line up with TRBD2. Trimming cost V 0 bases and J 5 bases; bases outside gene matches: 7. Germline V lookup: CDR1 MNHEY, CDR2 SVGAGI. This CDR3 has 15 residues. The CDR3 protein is CASSYSGGGPHEQYF. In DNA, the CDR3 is TGTGCCAGCAGTTACTCGGGGGGAGGGCCCCACGAGCAGTACTTC.

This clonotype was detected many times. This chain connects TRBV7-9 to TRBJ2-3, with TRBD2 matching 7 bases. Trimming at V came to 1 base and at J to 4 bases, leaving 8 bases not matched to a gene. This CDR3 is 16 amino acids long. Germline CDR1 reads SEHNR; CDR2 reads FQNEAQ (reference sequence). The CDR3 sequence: CASSLGFGGTPDTQYF. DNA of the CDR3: TGTGCCAGCAGCTTAGGTTTCGGGGGGACGCCAGATACGCAGTATTTT.

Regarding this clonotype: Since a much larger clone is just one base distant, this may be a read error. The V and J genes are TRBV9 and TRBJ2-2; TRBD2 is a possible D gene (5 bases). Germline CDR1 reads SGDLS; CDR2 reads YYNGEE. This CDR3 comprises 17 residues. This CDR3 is CASSVPPGAANTEELFF. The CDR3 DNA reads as TGTGCCAGCAGCGTTCCCCCAGGAGCGGCGAACACCGAGGAGCTGTTTTTT.

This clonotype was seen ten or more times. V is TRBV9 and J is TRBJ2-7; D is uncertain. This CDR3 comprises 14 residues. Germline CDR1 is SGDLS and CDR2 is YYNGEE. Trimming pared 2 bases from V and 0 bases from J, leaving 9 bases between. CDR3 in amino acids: CASSVGQSSYEQYF. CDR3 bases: TGTGCCAGCAGCGTCGGGCAGAGCTCCTACGAGCAGTACTTC.

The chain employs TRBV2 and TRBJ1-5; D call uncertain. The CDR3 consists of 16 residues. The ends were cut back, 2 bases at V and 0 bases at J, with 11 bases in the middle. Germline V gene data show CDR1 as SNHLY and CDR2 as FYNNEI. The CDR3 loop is CASSEWIGGSNQPQHF. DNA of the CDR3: TGTGCCAGCAGTGAATGGATAGGAGGTAGCAATCAGCCCCAGCATTTT.